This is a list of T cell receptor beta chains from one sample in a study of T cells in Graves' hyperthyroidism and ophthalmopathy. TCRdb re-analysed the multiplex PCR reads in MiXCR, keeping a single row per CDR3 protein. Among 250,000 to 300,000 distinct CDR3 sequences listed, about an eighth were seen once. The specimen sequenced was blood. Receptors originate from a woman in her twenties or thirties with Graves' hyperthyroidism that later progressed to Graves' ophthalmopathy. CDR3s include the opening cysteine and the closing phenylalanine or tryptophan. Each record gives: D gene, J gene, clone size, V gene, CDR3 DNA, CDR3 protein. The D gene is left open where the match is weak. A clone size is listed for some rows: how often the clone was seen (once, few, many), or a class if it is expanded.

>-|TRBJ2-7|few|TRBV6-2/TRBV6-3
TGTGCCAGCAGTGTTCGGGACTCCTACGAGCAGTACTTC
CASSVRDSYEQYF
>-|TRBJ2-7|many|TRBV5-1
TGCGCCAGCAGCCAACTTACCTGGGAAGAGGGCGAGCAGTACTTC
CASSQLTWEEGEQYF
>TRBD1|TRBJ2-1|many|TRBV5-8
TGTGCCAGCAGCACCCGGGACAGGGGGTACAATGAGCAGTTCTTC
CASSTRDRGYNEQFF
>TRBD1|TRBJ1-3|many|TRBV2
TGTGCCAGCAGCAGAGGGGGCGCGGGTGGAAACACCATATATTTT
CASSRGGAGGNTIYF
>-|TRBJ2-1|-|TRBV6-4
TGTGCCAGCGGGGAGGAGTTTGGCAATGAGCAGTTCTTC
CASGEEFGNEQFF
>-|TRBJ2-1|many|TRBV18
TGTGCCAGCTCACGGGGGGATGCGAATGAGCAGTTCTTC
CASSRGDANEQFF
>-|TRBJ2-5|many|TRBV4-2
TGTGCCAGCAGCCAAGAGAGAGCGCCCCGGGAGACCCAGTACTTC
CASSQERAPRETQYF
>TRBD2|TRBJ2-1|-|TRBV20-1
TGCAGTGCTAGAGTGGGTCTAGCGGGAGGGGCCTACAATGAGCAGTTCTTC
CSARVGLAGGAYNEQFF
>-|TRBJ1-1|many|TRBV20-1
TGCAGTGCTAGAGATTGGGTCCAAAGTCTGAACACTGAAGCTTTCTTT
CSARDWVQSLNTEAFF
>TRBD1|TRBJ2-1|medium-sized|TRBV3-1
TGTGCCAGCAGCCACCGGGACAGGGGGCCGGATGAGCAGTTCTTC
CASSHRDRGPDEQFF
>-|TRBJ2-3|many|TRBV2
TGTGCCGGGACCCCGGGGAATACGCAGTATTTT
CAGTPGNTQYF
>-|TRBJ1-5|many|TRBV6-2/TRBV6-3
TGTGCCAGCAGTATCGTGGGACCCTCGGGTCAGCCCCAGCATTTT
CASSIVGPSGQPQHF
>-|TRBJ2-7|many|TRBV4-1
TGCGCCAGCAGCCAACCTGGAGGGACAGAGCAGTACTTC
CASSQPGGTEQYF
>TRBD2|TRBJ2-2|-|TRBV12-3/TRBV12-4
TGTGCCAGCAGTTCCAAGACTAGCGGGAGGATCTCCGGGGAGCTGTTTTTT
CASSSKTSGRISGELFF
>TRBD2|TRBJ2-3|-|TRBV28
TGTGCCAGCAGTTTATCCGGGACTAGCGGAATGGTGAGCACAGATGCGCAGTATTTT
CASSLSGTSGMVSTDAQYF
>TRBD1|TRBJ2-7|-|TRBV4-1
TGCGCCAGCAGCCAAGGTTGGGCTGGGACAGGAACCTACGAGCAGTACTTC
CASSQGWAGTGTYEQYF
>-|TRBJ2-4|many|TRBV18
TGTGCCAGCTCACAATCGGACCTCAGTCTGGGCATTCAGTACTTC
CASSQSDLSLGIQYF
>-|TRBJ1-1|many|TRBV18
TGTGCCAGCTCACCGGCGCAGGGATGGGTTGAAGCTTTCTTT
CASSPAQGWVEAFF
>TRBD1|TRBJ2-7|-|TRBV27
TGTGCCAGCGGGACCGGGACAGGGGCCTACGAGCAGTACTTC
CASGTGTGAYEQYF
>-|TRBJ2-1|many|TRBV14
TGTGCCAGCAGCTCCCGCCAGGGTGGCCACAATGAGCAGTTCTTC
CASSSRQGGHNEQFF
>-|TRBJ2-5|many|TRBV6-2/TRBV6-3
TGTGCCACCACGCCGGAGGTCGGGGGTGAAGAGACCCAGTACTTC
CATTPEVGGEETQYF
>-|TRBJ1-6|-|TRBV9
TGTGCCAGCAGCGTAAGGCAGGATAATTCACCCCTCCACTTT
CASSVRQDNSPLHF
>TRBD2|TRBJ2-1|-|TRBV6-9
TGTGCCAGCAGTTATCCGGGACTAGCGGGTGGATATGAGCAGTTCTTC
CASSYPGLAGGYEQFF
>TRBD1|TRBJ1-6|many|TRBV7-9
TGTGCCAGCAGCCGTTGGACAGGGGCCTATAATTCACCCCTCCACTTT
CASSRWTGAYNSPLHF
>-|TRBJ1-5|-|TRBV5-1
TGCGCCAGCAGCTTGGGGGGCAGGGATCAGCCCCAGCATTTT
CASSLGGRDQPQHF
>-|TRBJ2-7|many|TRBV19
TGTGCCAGTAGTTTTAGGGGACTCATCACCTCCGAGCAGTACTTC
CASSFRGLITSEQYF
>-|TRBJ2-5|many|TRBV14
TGTGCCAGCAGCCACCTGAGCGCCCGGGACCAGTACTTC
CASSHLSARDQYF
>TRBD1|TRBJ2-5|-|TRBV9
TGTGCCAGCAGCGCAGGACCGGGACAGGGTCGGGAGACCCAGTACTTC
CASSAGPGQGRETQYF
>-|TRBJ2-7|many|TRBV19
TGTGCCAGTAGTATTACGGCGGGAGAGGGGGGTTACGAGCAGTACTTC
CASSITAGEGGYEQYF